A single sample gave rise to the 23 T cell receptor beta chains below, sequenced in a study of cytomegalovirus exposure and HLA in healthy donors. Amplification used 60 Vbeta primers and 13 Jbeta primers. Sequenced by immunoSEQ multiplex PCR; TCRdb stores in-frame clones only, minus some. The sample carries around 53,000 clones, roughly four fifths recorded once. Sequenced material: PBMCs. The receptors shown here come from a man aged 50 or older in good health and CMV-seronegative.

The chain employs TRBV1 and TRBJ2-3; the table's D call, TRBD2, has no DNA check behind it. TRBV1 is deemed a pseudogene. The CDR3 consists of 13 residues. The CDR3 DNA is TGCACCAGCAGCTCGGGAGCGATAGATACGCAGTATTTT. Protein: CTSSSGAIDTQYF.

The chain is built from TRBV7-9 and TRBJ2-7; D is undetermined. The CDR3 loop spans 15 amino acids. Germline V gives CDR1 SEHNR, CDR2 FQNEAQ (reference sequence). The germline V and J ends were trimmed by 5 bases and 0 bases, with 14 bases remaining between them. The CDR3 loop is CASSLQLSSSYEQYF. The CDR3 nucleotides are TGTGCCAGCAGCCTGCAACTTTCCTCCTCCTACGAGCAGTACTTC.

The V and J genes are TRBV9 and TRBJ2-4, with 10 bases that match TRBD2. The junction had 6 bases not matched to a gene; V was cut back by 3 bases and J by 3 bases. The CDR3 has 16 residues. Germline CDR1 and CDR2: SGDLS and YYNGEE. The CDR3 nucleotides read TGTGCCAGCAGCGGAAGCGGGGGGGCGCTCAAAAACATTCAGTACTTC. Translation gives CASSGSGGALKNIQYF.

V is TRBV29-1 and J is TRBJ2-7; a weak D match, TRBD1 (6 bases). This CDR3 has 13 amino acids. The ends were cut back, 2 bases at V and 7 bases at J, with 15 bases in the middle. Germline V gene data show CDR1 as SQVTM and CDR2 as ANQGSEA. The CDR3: CSVEPRVGGEQYF. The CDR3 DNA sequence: TGCAGCGTTGAACCCCGCGTAGGGGGAGAGCAGTACTTC.

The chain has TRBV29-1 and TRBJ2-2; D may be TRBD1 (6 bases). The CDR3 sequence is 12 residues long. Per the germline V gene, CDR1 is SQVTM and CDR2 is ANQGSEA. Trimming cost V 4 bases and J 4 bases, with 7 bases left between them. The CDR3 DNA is TGCAGCGTTGTAGGGGGCACCGGGGAGCTGTTTTTT. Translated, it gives CSVVGGTGELFF.

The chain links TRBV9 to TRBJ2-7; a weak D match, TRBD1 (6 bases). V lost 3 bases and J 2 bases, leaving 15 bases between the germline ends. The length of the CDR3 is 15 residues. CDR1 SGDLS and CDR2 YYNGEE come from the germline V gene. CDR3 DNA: TGTGCCAGCAGCGGCCGCAGGGGTAATCCCTACGAGCAGTACTTC. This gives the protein CASSGRRGNPYEQYF.

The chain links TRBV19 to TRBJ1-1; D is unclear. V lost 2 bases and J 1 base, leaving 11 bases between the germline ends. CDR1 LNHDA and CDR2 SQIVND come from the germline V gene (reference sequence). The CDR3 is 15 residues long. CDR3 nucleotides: TGTGCCAGTAGTATACGAGGGCTACGGAACACTGAAGCTTTCTTT. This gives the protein CASSIRGLRNTEAFF.

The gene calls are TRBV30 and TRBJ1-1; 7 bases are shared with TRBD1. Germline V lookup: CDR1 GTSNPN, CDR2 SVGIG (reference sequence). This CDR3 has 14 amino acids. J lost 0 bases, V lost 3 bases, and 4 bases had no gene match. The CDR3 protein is CAWRWGQLNTEAFF. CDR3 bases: TGTGCCTGGAGGTGGGGACAGTTGAACACTGAAGCTTTCTTT.

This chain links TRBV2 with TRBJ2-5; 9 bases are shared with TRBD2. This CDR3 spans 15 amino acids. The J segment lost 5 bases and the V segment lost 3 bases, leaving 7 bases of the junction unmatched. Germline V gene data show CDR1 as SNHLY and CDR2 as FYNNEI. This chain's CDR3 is CASSDSAGGMETQYF. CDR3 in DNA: TGTGCCAGCAGTGATTCAGCGGGGGGCATGGAGACCCAGTACTTC.

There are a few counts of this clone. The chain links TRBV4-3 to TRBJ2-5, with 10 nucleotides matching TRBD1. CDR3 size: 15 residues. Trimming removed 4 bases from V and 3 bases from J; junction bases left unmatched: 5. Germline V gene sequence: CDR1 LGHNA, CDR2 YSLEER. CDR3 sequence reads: CASSRTGTGEETQYF. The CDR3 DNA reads TGCGCCAGCAGCCGAACCGGGACAGGGGAAGAGACCCAGTACTTC.

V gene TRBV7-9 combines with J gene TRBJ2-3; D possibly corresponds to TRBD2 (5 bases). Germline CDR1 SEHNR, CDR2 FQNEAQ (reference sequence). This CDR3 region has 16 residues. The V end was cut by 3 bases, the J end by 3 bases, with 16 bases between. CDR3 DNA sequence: TGTGCCAGCAGCTTTCCCCAAAAGGGAGAAACAGATACGCAGTATTTT. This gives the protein CASSFPQKGETDTQYF. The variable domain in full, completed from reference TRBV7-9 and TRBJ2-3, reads DTGVSQNPRHKITKRGQNVTFRCDPISEHNRLYWYRQTLGQGPEFLTYFQNEAQLEKSRLLSDRFSAERPKGSFSTLEIQRTEQGDSAMYLCASSFPQKGETDTQYFGPGTRLTVL.

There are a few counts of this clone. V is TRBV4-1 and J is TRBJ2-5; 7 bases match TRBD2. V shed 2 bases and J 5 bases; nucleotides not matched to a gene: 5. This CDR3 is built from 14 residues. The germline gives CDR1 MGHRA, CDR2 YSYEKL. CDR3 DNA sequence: TGCGCCAGCAGCCAAATAAGCGGGGTGGAGACCCAGTACTTC. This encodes CASSQISGVETQYF.

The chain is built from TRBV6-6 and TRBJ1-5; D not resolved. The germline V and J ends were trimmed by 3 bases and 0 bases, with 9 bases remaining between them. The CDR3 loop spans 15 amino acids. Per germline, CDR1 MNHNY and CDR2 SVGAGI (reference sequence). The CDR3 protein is CASSYAGYSNQPQHF. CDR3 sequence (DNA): TGTGCCAGCAGTTATGCCGGGTATAGCAATCAGCCCCAGCATTTT.

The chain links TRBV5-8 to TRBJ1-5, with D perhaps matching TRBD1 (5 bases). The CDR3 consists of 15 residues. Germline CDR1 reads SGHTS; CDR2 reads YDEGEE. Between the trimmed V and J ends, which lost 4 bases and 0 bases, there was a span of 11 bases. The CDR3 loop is CASSAGHNSNQPQHF. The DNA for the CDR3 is TGTGCCAGCAGCGCCGGACATAATAGCAATCAGCCCCAGCATTTT.

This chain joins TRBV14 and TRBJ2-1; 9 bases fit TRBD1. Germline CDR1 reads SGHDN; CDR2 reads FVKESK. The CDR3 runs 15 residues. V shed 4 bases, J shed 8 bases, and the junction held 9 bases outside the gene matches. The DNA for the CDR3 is TGTGCCAGCAGCCGCCTCCGGGACAGGGAAGATGAGCAGTTCTTC. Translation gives CASSRLRDREDEQFF.

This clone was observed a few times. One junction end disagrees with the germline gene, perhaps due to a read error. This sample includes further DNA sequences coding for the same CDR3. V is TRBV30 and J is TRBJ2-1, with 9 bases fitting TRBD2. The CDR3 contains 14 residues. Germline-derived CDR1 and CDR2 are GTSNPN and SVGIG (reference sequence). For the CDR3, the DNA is TGTGCGTGGAATGGGGGCGGGGGGGCCGATGAGCAGTTCTTC. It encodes CAWNGGGGADEQFF.

In DNA, the CDR3 is TGTGCCAGCAGACCTACCACGGGACAGGGTTACAATGAGCAGTTCTTC. Translated, it gives CASRPTTGQGYNEQFF. The chain has TRBV11-2 and TRBJ2-1, with 9 bases that match TRBD1. The CDR3 loop spans 16 amino acids. Trimming at V came to 6 bases and at J to 4 bases, leaving 10 bases not matched to a gene. Germline V lookup: CDR1 SGHAT, CDR2 FQNNGV.

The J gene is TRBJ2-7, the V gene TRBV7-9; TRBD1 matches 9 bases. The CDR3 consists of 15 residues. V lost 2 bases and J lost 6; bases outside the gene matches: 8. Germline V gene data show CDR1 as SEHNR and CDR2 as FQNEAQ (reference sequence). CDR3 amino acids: CASSLILGQGGEQYF. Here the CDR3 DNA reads TGTGCCAGCAGCTTAATTTTGGGACAGGGAGGCGAGCAGTACTTC.

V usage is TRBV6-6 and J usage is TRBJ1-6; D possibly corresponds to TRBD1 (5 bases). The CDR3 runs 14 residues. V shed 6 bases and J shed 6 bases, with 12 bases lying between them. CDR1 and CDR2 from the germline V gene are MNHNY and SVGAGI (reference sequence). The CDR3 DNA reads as TGTGCCAGCAGCTACGCCCAGGGTAATTCACCCCTCCACTTT. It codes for CASSYAQGNSPLHF.

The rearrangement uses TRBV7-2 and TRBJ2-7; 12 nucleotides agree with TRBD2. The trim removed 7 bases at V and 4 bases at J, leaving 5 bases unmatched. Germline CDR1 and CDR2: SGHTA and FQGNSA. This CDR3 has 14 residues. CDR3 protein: CASKLTSGGYEQYF. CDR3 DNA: TGTGCCAGCAAATTGACTAGCGGGGGATACGAGCAGTACTTC.

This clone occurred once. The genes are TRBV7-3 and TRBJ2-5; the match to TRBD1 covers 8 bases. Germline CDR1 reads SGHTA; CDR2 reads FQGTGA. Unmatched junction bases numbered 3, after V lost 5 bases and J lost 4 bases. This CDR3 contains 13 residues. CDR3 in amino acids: CASSADRGETQYF. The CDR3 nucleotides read TGTGCCAGCAGCGCCGACAGGGGAGAGACCCAGTACTTC.

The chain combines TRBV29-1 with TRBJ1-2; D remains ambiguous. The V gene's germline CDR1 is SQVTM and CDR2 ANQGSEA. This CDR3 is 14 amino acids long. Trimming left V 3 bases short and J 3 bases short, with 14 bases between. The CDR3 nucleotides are TGCAGCGTTGATGGGGATTCGGGAGACTATGGCTACACCTTC. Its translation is CSVDGDSGDYGYTF.

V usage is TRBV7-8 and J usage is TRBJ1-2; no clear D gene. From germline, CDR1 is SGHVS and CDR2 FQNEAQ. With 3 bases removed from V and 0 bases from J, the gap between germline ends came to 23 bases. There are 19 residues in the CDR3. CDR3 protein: CASSLSTVIVWASNYGYTF. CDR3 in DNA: TGTGCCAGCAGCTTGTCCACGGTTATTGTGTGGGCTTCTAACTATGGCTACACCTTC.